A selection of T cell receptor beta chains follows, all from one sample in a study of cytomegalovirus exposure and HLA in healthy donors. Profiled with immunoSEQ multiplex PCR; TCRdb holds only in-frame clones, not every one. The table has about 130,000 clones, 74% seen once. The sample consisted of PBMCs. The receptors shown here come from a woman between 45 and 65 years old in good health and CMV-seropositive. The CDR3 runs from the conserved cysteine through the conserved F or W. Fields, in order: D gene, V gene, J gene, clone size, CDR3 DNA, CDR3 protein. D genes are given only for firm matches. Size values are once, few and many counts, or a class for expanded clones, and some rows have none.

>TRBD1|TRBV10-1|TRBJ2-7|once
TGCGCCAGCAGTGAGGCCAGGGGGATCCACGAGCAGTACTTC
CASSEARGIHEQYF
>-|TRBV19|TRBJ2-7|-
TGTGCCAGTAGTTCCTATGAGGGGGACTCCTACGAGCAGTACTTC
CASSSYEGDSYEQYF
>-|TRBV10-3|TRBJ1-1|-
TGTGCCATCAGTGAAACAGGCCCGAACACTGAAGCTTTCTTT
CAISETGPNTEAFF
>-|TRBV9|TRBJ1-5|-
TGTGCCAGCAGCGTAGGCGGACACCTGGACTATAGCAATCAGCCCCAGCATTTT
CASSVGGHLDYSNQPQHF
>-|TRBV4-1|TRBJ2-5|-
TGCGCCAGCAGCCAAGAGTTCCGGCGGGTAGAGACCCAGTACTTC
CASSQEFRRVETQYF
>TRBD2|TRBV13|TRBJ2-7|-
TGTGCCAGCAGCTCAAGAGCGGGGGGAAGTCGCGAGCAGTACTTC
CASSSRAGGSREQYF
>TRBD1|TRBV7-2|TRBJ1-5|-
TGTGCCAGCAGCCCGATGGACAGGGCGGTAAATCAGCCCCAGCATTTT
CASSPMDRAVNQPQHF
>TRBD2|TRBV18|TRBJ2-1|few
TGTGCCAGCTCACCCGGGCTAGCGGGCTACAATGAGCAGTTCTTC
CASSPGLAGYNEQFF
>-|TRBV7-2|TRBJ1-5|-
TGTGCCAGCAGCTTAGAAGGGGTACCCAATCAGCCCCAGCATTTT
CASSLEGVPNQPQHF
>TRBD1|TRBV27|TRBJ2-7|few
TGTGCCAGCAGTTTCCGGGACAGGGCGCGAAAGCAGTACTTC
CASSFRDRARKQYF
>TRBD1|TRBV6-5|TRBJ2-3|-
TGTGCCAGCAACGAGGACAGGTGGACTACAGATACGCAGTATTTT
CASNEDRWTTDTQYF
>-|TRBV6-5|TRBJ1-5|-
TGTGCCAGCAGCCGCGGACAGCGAGGCAATCAGCCCCAGCATTTT
CASSRGQRGNQPQHF
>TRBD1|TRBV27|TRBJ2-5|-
TGTGCCAGCAGTCCACGATGGACAGGGGGAGAGACCCAGTACTTC
CASSPRWTGGETQYF
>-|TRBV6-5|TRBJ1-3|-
TGTGCCAGCAGTTATTCTGGGAGCTCTGGAAACACCATATATTTT
CASSYSGSSGNTIYF
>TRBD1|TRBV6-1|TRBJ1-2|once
TGTGCCAGCAGCCAGGGACAGACCCACACCTTC
CASSQGQTHTF
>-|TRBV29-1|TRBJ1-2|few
TGCAGCGTTGAAGTCTTGGAGGGGAAGGGGGGCTACACCTTC
CSVEVLEGKGGYTF
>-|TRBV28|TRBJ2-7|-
TGTGCCAGCAGTCCCCACCCCTCGGGTAGGGAGGATTACGAGCAGTACTTC
CASSPHPSGREDYEQYF
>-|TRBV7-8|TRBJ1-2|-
TGTGCCAGCAGCTTGCAGGGAAGTGGCTACACCTTC
CASSLQGSGYTF
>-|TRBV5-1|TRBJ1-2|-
TGCGCCAGCAGCGAAGCGGGGGGGCGCGGGTATGGCTACACCTTC
CASSEAGGRGYGYTF
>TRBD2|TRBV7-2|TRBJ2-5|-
TGTGCCAGCAGCTTGGGACTAGCGGGGGGAGGGACCCAGTACTTC
CASSLGLAGGGTQYF
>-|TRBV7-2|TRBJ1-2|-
TGTGCCAGCAGCTTAGAAGTTCGGGGGGGTTATGGCTACACCTTC
CASSLEVRGGYGYTF
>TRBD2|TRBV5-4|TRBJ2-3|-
TGTGCCAGCAGCCCCTCGGGAGGGTCCCGCACAGATACGCAGTATTTT
CASSPSGGSRTDTQYF
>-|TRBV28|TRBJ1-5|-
TGTGCCAGCAGTTTTCGTCCGGGGAGCAATCAGCCCCAGCATTTT
CASSFRPGSNQPQHF
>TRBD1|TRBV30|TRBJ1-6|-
TGTGCCTGGAGGGAGACAGGGCGAAATTCACCCCTCCACTTT
CAWRETGRNSPLHF
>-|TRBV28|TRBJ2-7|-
TGTGCCAGCACCAGGGGGGAATCCTACGAGCAGTACTTC
CASTRGESYEQYF
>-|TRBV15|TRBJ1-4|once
TGTGCCACCAGCAATCCGGACATCCAAAATGAAAAACTGTTTTTT
CATSNPDIQNEKLFF
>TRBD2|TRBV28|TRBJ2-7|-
TGTGCCAGCCTGGGGGGGGGTCGGAGCTCCTACGAGCAGTACTTC
CASLGGGRSSYEQYF
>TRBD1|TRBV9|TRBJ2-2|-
TGTGCCAGCAGCGTCTCACAGGGGTCGAGGACCGGGGAGCTGTTTTTT
CASSVSQGSRTGELFF
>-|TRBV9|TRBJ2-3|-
TGTGCCAGCAGCGCGACGATAGACTTGCGTACGCAGTATTTT
CASSATIDLRTQYF
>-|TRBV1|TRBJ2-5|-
TGCACCAGCAGCCCCTTAGAGACCCAGTACTTC
CTSSPLETQYF
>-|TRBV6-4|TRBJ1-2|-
TGTGCCAGCAGCCCGGTGGCAGGGGACTATCACTATGGCTACACCTTC
CASSPVAGDYHYGYTF
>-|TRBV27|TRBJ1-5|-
TGTGCCAGTGCCACGGGGGGCTATCAGCCCCAGCATTTT
CASATGGYQPQHF
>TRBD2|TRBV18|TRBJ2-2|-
TGTGCCAGCTCACCGAATGGACTAGCGGGGGGAACCGGGGAGCTGTTTTTT
CASSPNGLAGGTGELFF
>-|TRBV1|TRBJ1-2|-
TGCACCAGCAGCCAAGAGCCCGACAGAAACTATGGCTACACCTTC
CTSSQEPDRNYGYTF
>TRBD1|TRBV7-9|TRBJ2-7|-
TGTGCCAGCAGCTTAGAAATCGCGACAGGGGGCAACGAGCAGTACTTC
CASSLEIATGGNEQYF
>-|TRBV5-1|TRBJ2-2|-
TGCGCCACCCGCAAACCAGGGATTGACACCGGGGAGCTGTTTTTT
CATRKPGIDTGELFF
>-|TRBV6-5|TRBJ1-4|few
TGTGCCAGCACTTTCGGAGCGGGAGAAAAACTGTTTTTT
CASTFGAGEKLFF
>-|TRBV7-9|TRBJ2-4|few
TGTGCCAGCAGCTTAGCGCCAAGCTCGGGAAACATTCAGTACTTC
CASSLAPSSGNIQYF
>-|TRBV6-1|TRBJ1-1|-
TGTGCCAGCAGTCCCCAGGAGGGCAGTCGCACTGAAGCTTTCTTT
CASSPQEGSRTEAFF
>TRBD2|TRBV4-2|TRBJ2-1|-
TGTGCCAGCAGCCAATCGGGCGGGGGGCCTTACAATGAGCAGTTCTTC
CASSQSGGGPYNEQFF
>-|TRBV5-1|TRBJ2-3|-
TGCGCCAGCAGCTTGGTTTCCTTAACAGATACGCAGTATTTT
CASSLVSLTDTQYF
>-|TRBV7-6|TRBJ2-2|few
TGTGCCAGCAGCTCCATCCAGGGGAAAGCCGGGGAGCTGTTTTTT
CASSSIQGKAGELFF
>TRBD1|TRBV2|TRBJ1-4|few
TGTGCCAGCAGCCGCCGGGACAGGAGTACAACTAATGAAAAACTGTTTTTT
CASSRRDRSTTNEKLFF
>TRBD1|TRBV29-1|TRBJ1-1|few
TGCAGCGTTTGGAGTTCCGCAGGGGGCACTGAAGCTTTCTTT
CSVWSSAGGTEAFF
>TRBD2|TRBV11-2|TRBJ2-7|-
TGTGCCAGCAGCTTTGGTCTAGCGGGGGGGTCCTACGAGCAGTACTTC
CASSFGLAGGSYEQYF
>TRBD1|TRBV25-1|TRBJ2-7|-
TGTGCCAGCAGCGCACGGGGACAGGAATCCTACGAGCAGTACTTC
CASSARGQESYEQYF
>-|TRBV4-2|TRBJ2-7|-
TGTGCCAGCAGCCCTTCAGTGGGGCTAAACTACGAGCAGTACTTC
CASSPSVGLNYEQYF
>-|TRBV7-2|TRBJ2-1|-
TGTGCCAGCAGCCCTGGGACTCTAAGAGGGAATGAGCAGTTCTTC
CASSPGTLRGNEQFF
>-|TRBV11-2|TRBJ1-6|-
TGTGCCAGCTCTCGGACGGGAAATTCACCCCTCCACTTT
CASSRTGNSPLHF
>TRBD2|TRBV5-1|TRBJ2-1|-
TGCGCCAGCAGCGGAACGACCGGGACTAGTTCCAGTGAGCAGTTCTTC
CASSGTTGTSSSEQFF
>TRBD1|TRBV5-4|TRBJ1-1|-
TGTGCCAGCAGCTTGAACAGGGGGTTTAGTGAAGCTTTCTTT
CASSLNRGFSEAFF
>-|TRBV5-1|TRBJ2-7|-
TGCGCCAGCAGCTTGCTAGGGGAGGCATCCCAGTACTTC
CASSLLGEASQYF
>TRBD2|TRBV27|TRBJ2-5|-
TGTGCCATACCACTTAGTAGCGGGGGGAAAGAGACCCAGTACTTC
CAIPLSSGGKETQYF
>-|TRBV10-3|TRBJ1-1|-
TGTGCCATTCAGGGTTCGGGCACTGAAGCTTTCTTT
CAIQGSGTEAFF
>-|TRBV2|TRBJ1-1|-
TGTGCCAGCAAGCGGGGGGCGGGGAGGGGCACTGAAGCTTTCTTT
CASKRGAGRGTEAFF